Following are 28 T cell receptor beta chains from one sample sequenced in a study of shared clonotypes between healthy human individuals. Some clones are missing from TCRdb's copy, which holds only in-frame ones; the method was immunoSEQ multiplex PCR. The sample consists of around 720,000 clones, around 73% of them appearing once. The sequenced sample was memory CD4+ T cells sorted from blood. The subset is: CD45RA-negative fraction. The receptors come from a woman aged 25 to 39 in good health.

This clone was recorded once. This chain links TRBV5-4 with TRBJ2-5; the D gene could be TRBD1 or TRBD2 (5 bases each). The CDR3 totals 13 residues. The ends were cut back, 0 bases at V and 7 bases at J, with 10 bases in the middle. Per germline, CDR1 SGHNT and CDR2 YYREEE (reference sequence). CDR3 nucleotide sequence: TGTGCCAGCAGCTTGGTGGGTGGGGGGACCCAGTACTTC. Its translation is CASSLVGGGTQYF. Combining the CDR3 with reference TRBV5-4 and TRBJ2-5 gives the whole variable domain ETGVTQSPTHLIKTRGQQVTLRCSSQSGHNTVSWYQQALGQGPQFIFQYYREEENGRGNFPPRFSGLQFPNYSSELNVNALELDDSALYLCASSLVGGGTQYFGPGTRLLVL.

This clone was seen only once. The rearrangement joins TRBV14 to TRBJ2-7, with D possibly being TRBD2 (5 bases). The CDR3 extends over 15 amino acids. V was cut by 4 bases and J by 4 bases, with 17 bases left in between. CDR1 is SGHDN and CDR2 is FVKESK in the germline V gene. CDR3 residues: CASSPSTGVWYEQYF. CDR3 in DNA: TGTGCCAGCAGCCCCTCCACCGGGGTATGGTACGAGCAGTACTTC.

For this clone: Germline and junction disagree at one end, which may indicate a read error. The chain links TRBV28 to TRBJ1-2, with D unresolved. Per the germline V gene, CDR1 is MDHEN and CDR2 is SYDVKM. CDR3 length: 14 residues. CDR3 in amino acids: CASSLSGRAERTAF. The DNA for the CDR3 is TGTGCCAGCAGTTTATCGGGAAGGGCAGAAAGAACGGCCTTC.

This chain links TRBV6-4 with TRBJ2-5; the D is unclear. CDR3 size: 13 residues. Germline assignment: CDR1 MRHNA and CDR2 SNTAGT. V dropped 9 bases and J dropped 5 bases, with 16 bases sitting between them. CDR3 loop: CARTCRTPETQYF. As DNA, the CDR3 is TGTGCCAGGACTTGCAGAACGCCGGAGACCCAGTACTTC.

The genes are TRBV28 and TRBJ2-3; 7 nucleotides line up with TRBD1. There are 14 residues in the CDR3. Germline V gene lookup returns CDR1 MDHEN and CDR2 SYDVKM. V gave up 6 bases and J gave up 5 bases; unmatched junction bases: 8. The CDR3 sequence is CASSPPDRQDTQYF. In nucleotides, the CDR3 is TGTGCCAGCAGCCCCCCGGACAGGCAAGATACGCAGTATTTT.

This CDR3 is CASSLPTVGKSNQPQHF. As DNA, the CDR3 is TGTGCCAGCAGTCTACCCACCGTAGGGAAGAGCAATCAGCCCCAGCATTTT. V usage is TRBV28 and J usage is TRBJ1-5; unclear D gene. Germline CDR1 and CDR2: MDHEN and SYDVKM. The CDR3 extends over 17 amino acids. Deletions cut 5 bases from V and 1 base from J, with 18 bases between.

This sequence joins TRBV29-1 and TRBJ1-2, with D tentatively TRBD1 (6 bases). Trimming pared 0 bases from V and 4 bases from J, leaving 15 bases between. CDR1 and CDR2 from the germline V gene are SQVTM and ANQGSEA. The CDR3 is made up of 15 amino acids. DNA for the CDR3: TGCAGCGTTGAAGATCGAAGGGGGGCGGGCTATGGCTACACCTTC. Encoded protein: CSVEDRRGAGYGYTF. The full variable domain, completed using reference TRBV29-1 and TRBJ1-2, is SAVISQKPSRDICQRGTSLTIQCQVDSQVTMMFWYRQQPGQSLTLIATANQGSEATYESGFVIDKFPISRPNLTFSTLTVSNMSPEDSSIYLCSVEDRRGAGYGYTFGSGTRLTVV.

This clone appeared many times. This chain uses TRBV5-1 with TRBJ2-7, with a possible D match to TRBD2 (6 bases). With 4 bases removed from V and 7 bases from J, the gap between germline ends came to 24 bases. CDR1 is SGHRS and CDR2 is YFSETQ in the germline V gene. This CDR3 comprises 16 residues. CDR3 protein: CASSPEMLAPDDEQYF. CDR3 nucleotide sequence: TGCGCCAGCAGCCCTGAAATGCTAGCGCCCGATGATGAGCAGTACTTC.

The CDR3 loop reads CASSRAGAGDETQYF. CDR3 nucleotide sequence: TGCGCCAGCTCGAGAGCGGGAGCGGGTGACGAGACCCAGTACTTC. This rearrangement joins TRBV5-1 to TRBJ2-5; 8 bases agree with TRBD2. V was pared by 7 bases and J by 5 bases, with 13 bases of the junction left unmatched. The CDR3 totals 15 residues. CDR1 and CDR2 from the germline V gene are SGHRS and YFSETQ.

This chain links TRBV5-1 with TRBJ2-3; TRBD1 agrees at 10 bases. This CDR3 is built from 16 residues. The junction had 8 bases not matched to a gene; V was cut back by 4 bases and J by 3 bases. The germline V gene encodes CDR1 SGHRS and CDR2 YFSETQ. CDR3 in DNA: TGCGCCAGCAGCAATGACAGGGGGCAAAGAACAGATACGCAGTATTTT. Translating gives CASSNDRGQRTDTQYF.

The gene calls are TRBV11-1 and TRBJ2-3, with TRBD1 as a possible D gene (6 bases). The CDR3 has 14 residues. V lost 5 bases and J 2 bases, leaving 11 bases between the germline ends. Germline assignment: CDR1 SGHAT and CDR2 FQDESV (reference sequence). The CDR3 bases are TGTGCCAGCAGCCCCGGGACATCCACAGATACGCAGTATTTT. Translating gives CASSPGTSTDTQYF.

This sequence joins TRBV5-6 and TRBJ1-3, with 8 bases lining up with TRBD1. The CDR3 extends over 16 amino acids. Per the germline V gene, CDR1 is SGHDT and CDR2 is YYEEEE. The V segment lost 1 base and the J segment 3 bases; nucleotides outside the gene matches: 6. The CDR3 spells CASSLQVQGVGNTIYF. CDR3 sequence (DNA): TGTGCCAGCAGCTTGCAAGTACAGGGGGTTGGAAACACCATATATTTT. The full variable domain, with the rest looked up from reference TRBV5-6 and TRBJ1-3, is DAGVTQSPTHLIKTRGQQVTLRCSPKSGHDTVSWYQQALGQGPQFIFQYYEEEERQRGNFPDRFSGHQFPNYSSELNVNALLLGDSALYLCASSLQVQGVGNTIYFGEGSWLTVV.

Concerning this clone: This could be a read error, since a much larger clone is one nucleotide away. This chain joins TRBV2 and TRBJ2-7, with a weak D call TRBD1 (6 bases). Looked up from germline, CDR1 is SNHLY and CDR2 is FYNNEI. Between the trimmed V and J ends, which lost 6 bases and 3 bases, there was a span of 9 bases. The CDR3 spans 12 residues. The CDR3 reads CASSRGLYEQYF. DNA of the CDR3: TGTGCCAGCAGCAGGGGCCTCTACGAGCAGTACTTC.

J is TRBJ1-1 and V is TRBV27, with 9 bases that match TRBD1. The ends lost 5 bases at V and 0 bases at J; junction bases unmatched: 10. There are 17 residues in the CDR3. CDR1 is MNHEY, CDR2 SMNVEV, per germline (reference sequence). CDR3 amino acids: CASSPWTGDAMNTEAFF. The CDR3 nucleotides read TGTGCCAGCAGTCCCTGGACAGGGGATGCCATGAACACTGAAGCTTTCTTT.

In its sample, this clone was seen once. This chain joins TRBV5-1 and TRBJ2-3; no reliable D call. The V end was cut by 0 bases, the J end by 2 bases, with 10 bases between. CDR1 and CDR2 from the germline V gene are SGHRS and YFSETQ. This CDR3 is built from 15 residues. The CDR3 nucleotides read TGCGCCAGCAGCTTGGTACAGATATACACAGATACGCAGTATTTT. Protein product: CASSLVQIYTDTQYF.

This clone was seen a handful of times. The V call is TRBV28, the J call TRBJ1-2; perhaps TRBD1 as D (5 bases). Trimming took 6 bases from V and 3 from J, leaving 14 bases between them. This CDR3 has 14 residues. Looked up from germline, CDR1 is MDHEN and CDR2 is SYDVKM. The CDR3 DNA follows: TGTGCCAGCAGATCAGGGACCGGGGACTATGGCTACACCTTC. Translating it yields CASRSGTGDYGYTF.

The rearrangement uses TRBV9 and TRBJ2-7, with 9 bases matching TRBD2. There are 17 residues in the CDR3. Germline CDR1 and CDR2: SGDLS and YYNGEE. V gave up 0 bases and J gave up 0 bases; unmatched junction bases: 7. CDR3 residues: CASSVALAGANSYEQYF. The CDR3 DNA reads TGTGCCAGCAGCGTAGCATTAGCGGGGGCCAACTCCTACGAGCAGTACTTC.

The rearrangement joins TRBV9 to TRBJ1-2, with D possibly TRBD1 on 5 matching bases. Germline V gives CDR1 SGDLS, CDR2 YYNGEE. The CDR3 has 17 amino acids. Trimming cost V 0 bases and J 4 bases, with 19 bases left between them. The CDR3 region has the DNA TGTGCCAGCAGCGTAGGGGGACGGGGTGCCAAGGGCTATGGCTACACCTTC. Translation: CASSVGGRGAKGYGYTF.

The V call is TRBV19, the J call TRBJ2-7, with 7 bases identical to TRBD2. CDR3 size: 14 residues. The germline gives CDR1 LNHDA, CDR2 SQIVND (reference sequence). V lost 6 bases, J lost 2 bases, and 7 bases stayed unmatched. CDR3 in DNA: TGTGCCAGTAGCGAAACTAGCGAAACCTACGAGCAGTACTTC. Translated, it gives CASSETSETYEQYF. Full variable domain (missing parts from reference TRBV19 and TRBJ2-7): DGGITQSPKYLFRKEGQNVTLSCEQNLNHDAMYWYRQDPGQGLRLIYYSQIVNDFQKGDIAEGYSVSREKKESFPLTVTSAQKNPTAFYLCASSETSETYEQYFGPGTRLTVT.

The genes are TRBV27 and TRBJ2-5; 7 bases fit TRBD1. Germline loops: CDR1 MNHEY, CDR2 SMNVEV (reference sequence). V dropped 7 bases and J dropped 4; count of bases not matched to a gene: 6. This CDR3 has 13 residues. The CDR3 is CASIDRVRETQYF. In DNA, the CDR3 is TGTGCCAGCATCGACAGGGTACGAGAGACCCAGTACTTC.

The V call is TRBV5-6, the J call TRBJ2-7; 10 bases match TRBD2. Germline V CDR1 and CDR2: SGHDT, YYEEEE. The CDR3 has 16 residues. V trimming: 0 bases; J trimming: 2 bases; junction bases outside the gene matches: 5. Written as DNA, the CDR3 is TGTGCCAGCAGCTTGGTATCTAGCGGGAGCGCCTACGAGCAGTACTTC. Amino acids: CASSLVSSGSAYEQYF.

Remarks on this clone: Different DNA sequences within this sample yield the same CDR3. The genes are TRBV18 and TRBJ1-4; D not certain. The germline CDR1 and CDR2 sequences are KGHSH and LQKENI. V lost 1 base, J lost 5 bases, and 8 bases lay in between. The CDR3 spans 14 residues. The chain's CDR3 is CASSPQGANEKLFF. For the CDR3, the DNA is TGTGCCAGCTCACCACAGGGAGCAAATGAAAAACTGTTTTTT.

The chain employs TRBV28 and TRBJ1-2; a possible D gene is TRBD1 (6 bases). This CDR3 contains 15 residues. CDR1 and CDR2 from the germline V gene are MDHEN and SYDVKM. The V gene lost 5 bases and the J gene lost 4 bases, with 17 bases spanning the gap. As DNA, the CDR3 is TGTGCCAGCAGTGTAGCGGACAGTCACCTCTATGGCTACACCTTC. Protein sequence: CASSVADSHLYGYTF.

This clone was counted at least ten times. The chain is built from TRBV27 and TRBJ2-3, with 9 bases identical to TRBD2. Germline V CDR1 and CDR2: MNHEY, SMNVEV (reference sequence). The CDR3 runs 15 residues. V trimming: 7 bases; J trimming: 6 bases; junction bases outside the gene matches: 11. In DNA, the CDR3 is TGTGCCAGCACCTCGGGGCTAGCGGGAACTGATACGCAGTATTTT. Amino acid sequence: CASTSGLAGTDTQYF.

Comment on this clone: Other DNA sequences in this specimen translate into the identical CDR3. CDR3 amino acids: CASSFDSNQPQHF. For the CDR3, the DNA is TGTGCCAGCAGCTTTGATAGCAATCAGCCCCAGCATTTT. The gene calls are TRBV7-8 and TRBJ1-5; D is unclear. The CDR3 sequence is 13 residues long. The ends were cut back, 3 bases at V and 0 bases at J, with 3 bases in the middle. Germline CDR1 and CDR2: SGHVS and FQNEAQ.

This clone was counted at least ten times. The chain joins TRBV27 to TRBJ2-2; D is possibly TRBD1 (5 bases). Germline V gives CDR1 MNHEY, CDR2 SMNVEV (reference sequence). The CDR3 is 16 residues long. The V end lost 7 bases, the J end lost 0 bases, and 15 bases lay between the germline ends. CDR3 residues: CASTRQLQPNTGELFF. CDR3 DNA: TGTGCCAGCACTCGACAGCTACAACCGAACACCGGGGAGCTGTTTTTT.

V is TRBV5-4 and J is TRBJ2-7; tentative D call: TRBD2 (5 bases). CDR1 is SGHNT and CDR2 is YYREEE in the germline V gene (reference sequence). Trimming removed 1 base at V and 5 bases at J, with 13 bases between. The CDR3 extends over 14 amino acids. The CDR3 protein is CASSLQLVINEQYF. The CDR3 nucleotides read TGTGCCAGCAGCTTGCAACTAGTAATTAACGAGCAGTACTTC.

The gene calls are TRBV7-2 and TRBJ2-5; 10 positions match TRBD2. The J call may be faulty, since TRBJ2-7 better matches the DNA end. Per the germline V gene, CDR1 is SGHTA and CDR2 is FQGNSA. This CDR3 comprises 15 residues. The CDR3 coding sequence is TGTGCCAGCAGCTTAGTAGCGGGAGGTACTTACGAGCAGTACTTC. Residues: CASSLVAGGTYEQYF.